This T cell receptor beta chain is from a study of CD8+ T cells in alopecia areata. On the study more broadly: Tofacitinib therapy lasting 6 to 18 months was followed by 6 months off drug.

This sample's treatment: oral pan-JAK inhibitor, 5-10 mg twice daily. Sampling of alopecia areata patients yielded lesional scalp punch biopsies as well as peripheral blood. cDNA reverse transcribed from extracted RNA served as the sequencing template. Libraries were prepared by immunoSEQ multiplex PCR; TCRdb keeps only in-frame clonotypes and omits some of them. Of about 100,000 clones listed, 55% to 75% are singletons. Per the germline V gene, CDR1 is MNHNY and CDR2 is SVGAGI (reference sequence). Between the trimmed V and J ends, which lost 2 bases and 7 bases, there was a span of 15 bases. CDR3 length equals 15 residues. Study findings and constraints: Lesional scalp, especially alopecia totalis/universalis, showed higher clonality than normal scalp.

Regarding this clone: Its cognate antigen is unknown.

This chain uses TRBV6-6 with TRBJ2-1; TRBD2 might be the D (6 bases). The receptor's source is a human donor with alopecia areata. The specimen comprised CD8+ T cells sorted from blood, sampled at approximately week 60, from a patient treated with tofacitinib. The CDR3 nucleotides are TGTGCCAGCAGTTACGAGGTGGAGCGGGTGAATGAGCAGTTCTTC. The encoded protein is CASSYEVERVNEQFF.